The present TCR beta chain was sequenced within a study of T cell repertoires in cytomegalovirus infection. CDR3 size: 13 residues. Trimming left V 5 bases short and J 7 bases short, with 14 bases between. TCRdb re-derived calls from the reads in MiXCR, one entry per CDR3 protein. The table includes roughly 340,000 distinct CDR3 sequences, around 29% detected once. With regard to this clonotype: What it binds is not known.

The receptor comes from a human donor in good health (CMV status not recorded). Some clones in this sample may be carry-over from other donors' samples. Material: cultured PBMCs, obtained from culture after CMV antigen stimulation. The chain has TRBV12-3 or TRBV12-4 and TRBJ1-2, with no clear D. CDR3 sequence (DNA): TGTGCCAGCAGTCCCCCCCCACCTGGTGGCTACACCTTC. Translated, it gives CASSPPPPGGYTF.